In this sample, the clone carrying this T cell receptor beta chain turned up many times. Its specificity is unknown. Sample-barcoded 5' priming and a J-beta primer mix drove a second PCR of about 6 to 12 cycles. Each CDR3 protein gets one entry after TCRdb re-called the 5' RACE reads with MiXCR. The sample carries about 1.1 million distinct CDR3 sequences, roughly two fifths recorded once. CDR1 and CDR2 from the germline V gene are MNHEY and SVGAGI. Trimming cost V 6 bases and J 4 bases; bases outside gene matches: 11. The CDR3 has 15 amino acids. This specimen comes from a study of blood T cells in healthy people across ages. For the study at large: Every two T cells gave about one barcoded beta molecule via template switching.

General study points: Long-lived and aged donors differed, with more naive CD4+ cells and higher diversity in the long-lived. Per million T cells, the diversity of TCR beta decreased roughly linearly as age advanced. It was found that TCR beta diversity correlated strongly with the percentage of naive T cells.

The source material was blood. V and J are TRBV6-5 and TRBJ1-2; 7 nucleotides align to TRBD1. This receptor was obtained from a man between 18 and 35 years old in good health. CDR3 sequence (DNA): TGTGCCAGCAGACGGACGGGACAGCAACTCTATGGCTACACCTTC. Its protein is CASRRTGQQLYGYTF.